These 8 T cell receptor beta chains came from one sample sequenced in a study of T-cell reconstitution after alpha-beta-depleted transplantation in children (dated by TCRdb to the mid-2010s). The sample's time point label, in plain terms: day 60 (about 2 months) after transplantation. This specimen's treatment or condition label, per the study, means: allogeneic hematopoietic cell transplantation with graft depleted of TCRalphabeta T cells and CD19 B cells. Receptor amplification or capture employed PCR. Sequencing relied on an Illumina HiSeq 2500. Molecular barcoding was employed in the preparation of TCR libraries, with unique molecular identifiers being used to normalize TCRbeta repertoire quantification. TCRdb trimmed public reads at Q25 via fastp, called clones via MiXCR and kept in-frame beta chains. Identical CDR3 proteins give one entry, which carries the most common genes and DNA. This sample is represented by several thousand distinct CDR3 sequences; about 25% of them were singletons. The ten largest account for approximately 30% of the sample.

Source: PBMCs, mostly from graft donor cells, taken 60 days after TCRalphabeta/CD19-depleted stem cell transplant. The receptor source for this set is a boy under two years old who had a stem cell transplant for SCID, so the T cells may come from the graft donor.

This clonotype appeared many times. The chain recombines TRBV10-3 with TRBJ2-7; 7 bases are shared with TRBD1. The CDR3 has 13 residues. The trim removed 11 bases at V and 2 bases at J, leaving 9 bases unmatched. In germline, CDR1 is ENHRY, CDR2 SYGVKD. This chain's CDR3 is CASNGDSPYEQYF. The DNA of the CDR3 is TGTGCCTCCAACGGGGACAGCCCCTACGAGCAGTACTTC.

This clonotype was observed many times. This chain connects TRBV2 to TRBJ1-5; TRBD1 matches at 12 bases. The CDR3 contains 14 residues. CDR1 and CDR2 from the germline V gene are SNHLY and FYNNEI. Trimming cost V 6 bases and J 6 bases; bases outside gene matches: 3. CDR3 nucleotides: TGTGCCAGCAGCGGGACAGGGGGCCTTCAGCCCCAGCATTTT. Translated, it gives CASSGTGGLQPQHF. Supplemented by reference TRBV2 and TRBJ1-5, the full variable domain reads EPEVTQTPSHQVTQMGQEVILRCVPISNHLYFYWYRQILGQKVEFLVSFYNNEISEKSEIFDDQFSVERPDGSNFTLKIRSTKLEDSAMYFCASSGTGGLQPQHFGDGTRLSIL.

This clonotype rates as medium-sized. The CDR3 sequence is CASSPPGSSEQYF. The CDR3 DNA reads as TGTGCCAGCAGCCCCCCAGGGTCCAGCGAGCAGTACTTC. The chain recombines TRBV7-9 with TRBJ2-7; D might be TRBD1 (5 bases). This CDR3 is built from 13 residues. Germline V gene lookup returns CDR1 SEHNR and CDR2 FQNEAQ (reference sequence). With 5 bases removed from V and 6 bases from J, the gap between germline ends came to 14 bases.

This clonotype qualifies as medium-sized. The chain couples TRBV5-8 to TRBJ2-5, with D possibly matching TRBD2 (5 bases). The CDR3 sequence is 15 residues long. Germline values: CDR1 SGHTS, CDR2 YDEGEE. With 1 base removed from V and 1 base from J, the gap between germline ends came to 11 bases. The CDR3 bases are TGTGCCAGCAGCTTGACCAGTCGGGGCCAAGAGACCCAGTACTTC. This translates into CASSLTSRGQETQYF. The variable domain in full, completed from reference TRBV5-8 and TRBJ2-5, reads EAGVTQSPTHLIKTRGQQATLRCSPISGHTSVYWYQQALGLGLQFLLWYDEGEERNRGNFPPRFSGRQFPNYSSELNVNALELEDSALYLCASSLTSRGQETQYFGPGTRLLVL.

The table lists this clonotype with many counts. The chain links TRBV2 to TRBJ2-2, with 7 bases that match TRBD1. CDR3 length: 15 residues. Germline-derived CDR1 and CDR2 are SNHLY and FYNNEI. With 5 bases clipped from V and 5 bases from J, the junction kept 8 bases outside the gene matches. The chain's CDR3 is CASSPRQGGTGELFF. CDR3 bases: TGTGCCAGCAGTCCCCGACAGGGTGGGACCGGGGAGCTGTTTTTT.

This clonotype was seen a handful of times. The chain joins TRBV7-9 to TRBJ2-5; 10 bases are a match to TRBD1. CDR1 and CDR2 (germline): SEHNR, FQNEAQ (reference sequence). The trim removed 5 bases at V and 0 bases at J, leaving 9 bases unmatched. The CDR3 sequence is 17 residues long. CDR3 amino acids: CASSRDWDRGHQETQYF. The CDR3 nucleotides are TGTGCCAGCAGCCGGGATTGGGACAGGGGTCACCAAGAGACCCAGTACTTC. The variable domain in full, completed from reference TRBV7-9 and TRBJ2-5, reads DTGVSQNPRHKITKRGQNVTFRCDPISEHNRLYWYRQTLGQGPEFLTYFQNEAQLEKSRLLSDRFSAERPKGSFSTLEIQRTEQGDSAMYLCASSRDWDRGHQETQYFGPGTRLLVL.

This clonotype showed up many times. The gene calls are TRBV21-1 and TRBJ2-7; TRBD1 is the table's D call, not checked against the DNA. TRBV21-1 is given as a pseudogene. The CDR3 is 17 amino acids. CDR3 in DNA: TGTGCCAGCAGCGCCCGAACGGGACAGGGCTTTAGGAACGAGCAGTACTTC. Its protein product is CASSARTGQGFRNEQYF.

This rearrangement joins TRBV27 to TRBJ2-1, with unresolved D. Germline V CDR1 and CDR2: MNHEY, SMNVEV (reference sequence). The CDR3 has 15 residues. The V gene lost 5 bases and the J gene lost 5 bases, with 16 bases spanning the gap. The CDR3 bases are TGTGCCAGCAGTCAGAGCATCCGGGCCAACAATGAGCAGTTCTTC. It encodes CASSQSIRANNEQFF.